Listed below are T cell receptor beta chains from one sample, sequenced in a study of blood T cell repertoires in COVID-19. Sequencing was performed with immunoSEQ multiplex PCR; in TCRdb, only in-frame clones are kept and a portion is missing. The sample yields under 300,000 clones, about 83% seen once. Material: peripheral blood. These receptors all come from a man aged 30-40 years who had recovered from COVID-19. The CDR3 runs from the conserved cysteine through the conserved F or W. Fields, in order: D gene, J gene, clone size, V gene, CDR3 DNA, CDR3 protein. A D gene is named only where the DNA matches it firmly. Expanded clones are given a class, and other clones once, few, many or no size at all.

D gene: .
J gene: TRBJ1-1
clone size: .
V gene: TRBV3-1/TRBV3-2
CDR3 DNA: TGTGCCAGCAGCCAAGGGCGGGGTTCGGCGCCTTTCTTT
CDR3 protein: CASSQGRGSAPFF

D gene: TRBD1
J gene: TRBJ1-1
clone size: .
V gene: TRBV5-1
CDR3 DNA: TGCGCCAGCAGCTCCGTGACAGGGGGTGAAGCTTTCTTT
CDR3 protein: CASSSVTGGEAFF

D gene: TRBD1
J gene: TRBJ2-2
clone size: once
V gene: TRBV7-9
CDR3 DNA: TGTGCCAGCAGCTTAAGGGGGCTCGGCGGGGAGCTGTTTTTT
CDR3 protein: CASSLRGLGGELFF

D gene: TRBD2
J gene: TRBJ2-2
clone size: .
V gene: TRBV3-1/TRBV3-2
CDR3 DNA: TGTGCCAGCAGCAAAGCAGCTAGCGGCGGGGAGCTGTTTTTT
CDR3 protein: CASSKAASGGELFF

D gene: .
J gene: TRBJ2-2
clone size: .
V gene: TRBV29-1
CDR3 DNA: TGCAGCGTTGTCTCCGGGAACACCGGGGAGCTGTTTTTT
CDR3 protein: CSVVSGNTGELFF

D gene: .
J gene: TRBJ2-5
clone size: .
V gene: TRBV3-1/TRBV3-2
CDR3 DNA: TGTGCCAGCAGCCAAACCCTAGAAACCCAGTACTTC
CDR3 protein: CASSQTLETQYF

D gene: .
J gene: TRBJ1-5
clone size: .
V gene: TRBV19
CDR3 DNA: TGTGCCAGTAGATTAGGGGATCAGGCCCAGCATTTT
CDR3 protein: CASRLGDQAQHF

D gene: TRBD1
J gene: TRBJ2-5
clone size: .
V gene: TRBV10-3
CDR3 DNA: TGTGCCATCAGAGAACAGGGGCAAGAGACCCAGTACTTC
CDR3 protein: CAIREQGQETQYF

D gene: TRBD2
J gene: TRBJ2-5
clone size: .
V gene: TRBV5-1
CDR3 DNA: TGCGCCAGCAGCCAAAAAACTAGCGGGGAGACCCAGTACTTC
CDR3 protein: CASSQKTSGETQYF

D gene: TRBD1
J gene: TRBJ2-1
clone size: .
V gene: TRBV9
CDR3 DNA: TGTGCCAGCAGCGTAGGACAGGGGTCCTACAATGAGCAGTTCTTC
CDR3 protein: CASSVGQGSYNEQFF

D gene: .
J gene: TRBJ2-5
clone size: .
V gene: TRBV15
CDR3 DNA: TGTGCCACCAGCAGGGGGGCAATTCAAGAGACCCAGTACTTC
CDR3 protein: CATSRGAIQETQYF

D gene: .
J gene: TRBJ1-1
clone size: once
V gene: TRBV15
CDR3 DNA: TGTGCCACCAGCAGAGACCAGAACACTGAAGCTTTCTTT
CDR3 protein: CATSRDQNTEAFF

D gene: TRBD2
J gene: TRBJ2-2
clone size: .
V gene: TRBV28
CDR3 DNA: TGTGCCAGCAGTTTAGCTCGGGGTAGCGGGGGGGCCAGTGCCGGGGAGCTGTTTTTT
CDR3 protein: CASSLARGSGGASAGELFF

D gene: TRBD1
J gene: TRBJ1-2
clone size: .
V gene: TRBV9
CDR3 DNA: TGTGCCAGCAGCCCAACCGACAGGGCGCATTACACCTTC
CDR3 protein: CASSPTDRAHYTF

D gene: TRBD2
J gene: TRBJ2-1
clone size: .
V gene: TRBV5-1
CDR3 DNA: TGCGCCTCCGGGGGGGGCGGGTACAATGAGCAGTTCTTC
CDR3 protein: CASGGGGYNEQFF

D gene: .
J gene: TRBJ1-2
clone size: .
V gene: TRBV5-1
CDR3 DNA: TGCGCCAGCAGCTTGGAATTGGGAGCTAACTATGGCTACACCTTC
CDR3 protein: CASSLELGANYGYTF

D gene: .
J gene: TRBJ2-3
clone size: .
V gene: TRBV3-1/TRBV3-2
CDR3 DNA: TGTGCCAGCAGCCAAGTTCTGAGGGGGGGAAGCAAACCAGATACGCAGTATTTT
CDR3 protein: CASSQVLRGGSKPDTQYF

D gene: .
J gene: TRBJ2-5
clone size: .
V gene: TRBV7-9
CDR3 DNA: TGTGCCAGCAGCTTAATCTGGGACACAGGAATGGAAGAGACCCAGTACTTC
CDR3 protein: CASSLIWDTGMEETQYF

D gene: TRBD2
J gene: TRBJ2-3
clone size: .
V gene: TRBV7-3
CDR3 DNA: TGTGCCAGCAGCTTAGTGGGCGGGGGGCGCGGAGATACGCAGTATTTT
CDR3 protein: CASSLVGGGRGDTQYF

D gene: TRBD1
J gene: TRBJ1-6
clone size: many
V gene: TRBV14
CDR3 DNA: TGTGCCAGCAGCGTCCGACAGGGGGGTTCACCCCTCCACTTT
CDR3 protein: CASSVRQGGSPLHF

D gene: TRBD1
J gene: TRBJ2-7
clone size: .
V gene: TRBV5-5
CDR3 DNA: TGTGCCAGCAGCTTGGCCGGGACAGGGTACCCCTACGAGCAGTACTTC
CDR3 protein: CASSLAGTGYPYEQYF

D gene: TRBD1
J gene: TRBJ1-5
clone size: .
V gene: TRBV15
CDR3 DNA: TGTGCCACCAGCGGTCACAGGGGATCGAGGGGCAATCAGCCCCAGCATTTT
CDR3 protein: CATSGHRGSRGNQPQHF

D gene: TRBD1
J gene: TRBJ2-4
clone size: .
V gene: TRBV29-1
CDR3 DNA: TGCAGCGTTGGAAGGGGGCCCCCCAAAAACATTCAGTACTTC
CDR3 protein: CSVGRGPPKNIQYF

D gene: .
J gene: TRBJ1-1
clone size: .
V gene: TRBV5-6
CDR3 DNA: TGTGCCAGCAGCTTGAGGGGGGGCACTGAAGCTTTCTTT
CDR3 protein: CASSLRGGTEAFF

D gene: .
J gene: TRBJ2-7
clone size: .
V gene: TRBV7-9
CDR3 DNA: TGTGCCAGCAGCGTACTCCAGGCCGGGACACCCTACGAGCAGTACTTC
CDR3 protein: CASSVLQAGTPYEQYF

D gene: .
J gene: TRBJ2-1
clone size: .
V gene: TRBV11-2
CDR3 DNA: TGTGCCAGCAGCTTAGTCACTGACAATGAGCAGTTCTTC
CDR3 protein: CASSLVTDNEQFF

D gene: .
J gene: TRBJ2-1
clone size: .
V gene: TRBV2
CDR3 DNA: TGTGCCAGCAGTCAAGATAGCGGTACCTACAATGAGCAGTTCTTC
CDR3 protein: CASSQDSGTYNEQFF